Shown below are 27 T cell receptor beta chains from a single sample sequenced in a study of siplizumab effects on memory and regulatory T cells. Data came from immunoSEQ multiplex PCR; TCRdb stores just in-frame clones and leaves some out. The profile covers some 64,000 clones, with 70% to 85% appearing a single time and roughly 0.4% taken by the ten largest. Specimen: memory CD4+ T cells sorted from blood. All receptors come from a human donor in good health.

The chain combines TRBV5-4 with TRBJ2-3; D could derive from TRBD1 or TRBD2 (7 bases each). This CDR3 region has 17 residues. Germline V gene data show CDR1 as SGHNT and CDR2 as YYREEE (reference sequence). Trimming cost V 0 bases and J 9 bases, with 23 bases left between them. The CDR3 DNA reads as TGTGCCAGCAGCTTGGCGCTGGGGGGGACAGTCCCGAGGACGCAGTATTTT. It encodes CASSLALGGTVPRTQYF.

The CDR3 loop reads CASSPDGYQPQHF. The CDR3 DNA reads TGTGCCAGCAGTCCTGACGGATATCAGCCCCAGCATTTT. The chain employs TRBV7-9 and TRBJ1-5, with D unclear. Deletions cut 6 bases from V and 5 bases from J, with 11 bases between. There are 13 residues in the CDR3. Germline loops: CDR1 SEHNR, CDR2 FQNEAQ (reference sequence).

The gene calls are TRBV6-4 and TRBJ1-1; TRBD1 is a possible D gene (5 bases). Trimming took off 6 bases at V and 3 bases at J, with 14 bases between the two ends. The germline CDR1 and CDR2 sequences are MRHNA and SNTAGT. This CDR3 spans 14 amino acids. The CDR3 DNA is TGTGCCAGCAGGCTCAGGGTGGGGGACACTGAAGCTTTCTTT. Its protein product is CASRLRVGDTEAFF.

CDR3 loop: CASSLSGGPSYEQYF. CDR3 DNA sequence: TGTGCCAGCAGTTTATCGGGGGGGCCTTCCTACGAGCAGTACTTC. V gene TRBV28 combines with J gene TRBJ2-7; TRBD2 matches 8 bases. The V gene end was trimmed by 1 base and the J gene end by 1 base; junction bases not matched to a gene: 3. Germline V CDR1 and CDR2: MDHEN, SYDVKM. This CDR3 comprises 15 residues.

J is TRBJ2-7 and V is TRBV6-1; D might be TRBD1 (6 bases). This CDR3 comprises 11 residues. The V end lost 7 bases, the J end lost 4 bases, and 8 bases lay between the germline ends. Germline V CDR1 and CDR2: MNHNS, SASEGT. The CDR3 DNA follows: TGTGCCAGCACTCAGGGGTACGAGCAGTACTTC. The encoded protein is CASTQGYEQYF.

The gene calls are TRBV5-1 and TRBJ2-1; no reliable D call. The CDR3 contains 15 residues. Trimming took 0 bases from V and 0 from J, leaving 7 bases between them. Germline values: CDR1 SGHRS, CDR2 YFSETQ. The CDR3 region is CASSLVSYSYNEQFF. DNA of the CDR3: TGCGCCAGCAGCTTGGTCTCATACTCCTACAATGAGCAGTTCTTC.

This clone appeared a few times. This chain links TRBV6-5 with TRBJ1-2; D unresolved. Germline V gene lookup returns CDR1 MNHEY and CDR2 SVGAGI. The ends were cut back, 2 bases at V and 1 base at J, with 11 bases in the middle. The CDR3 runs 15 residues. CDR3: CASSYLASSNYGYTF. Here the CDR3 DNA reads TGTGCCAGCAGTTACCTCGCTTCGAGTAACTATGGCTACACCTTC.

CDR3 protein: CASSLTGTMSNQPQHF. Written as DNA, the CDR3 is TGTGCCAGCAGCTTAACCGGGACAATGAGCAATCAGCCCCAGCATTTT. V gene TRBV7-2 combines with J gene TRBJ1-5; D may be TRBD1 (6 bases). The CDR3 extends over 16 amino acids. CDR1 and CDR2 from the germline V gene are SGHTA and FQGNSA. V lost 2 bases and J 1 base, leaving 12 bases between the germline ends.

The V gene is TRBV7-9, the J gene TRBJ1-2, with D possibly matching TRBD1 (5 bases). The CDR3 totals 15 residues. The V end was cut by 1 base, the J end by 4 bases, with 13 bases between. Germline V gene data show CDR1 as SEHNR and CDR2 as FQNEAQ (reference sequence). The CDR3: CASSLGQSPAYGYTF. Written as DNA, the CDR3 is TGTGCCAGCAGCTTAGGACAGAGTCCAGCCTATGGCTACACCTTC.

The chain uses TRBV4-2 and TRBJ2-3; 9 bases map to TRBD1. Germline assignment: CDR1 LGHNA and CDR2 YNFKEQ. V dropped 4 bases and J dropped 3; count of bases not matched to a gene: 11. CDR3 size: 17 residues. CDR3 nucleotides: TGTGCCAGCAGCCTCCTAAAGTGGGGACAGGGTACAGATACGCAGTATTTT. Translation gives CASSLLKWGQGTDTQYF.

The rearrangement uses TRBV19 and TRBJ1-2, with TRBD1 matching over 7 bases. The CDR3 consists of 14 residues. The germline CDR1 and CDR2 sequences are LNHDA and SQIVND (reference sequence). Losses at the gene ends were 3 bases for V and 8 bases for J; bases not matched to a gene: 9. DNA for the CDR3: TGTGCCAGTAGTATTATTAGGGGGCTTCGCGGCTACACCTTC. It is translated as CASSIIRGLRGYTF.

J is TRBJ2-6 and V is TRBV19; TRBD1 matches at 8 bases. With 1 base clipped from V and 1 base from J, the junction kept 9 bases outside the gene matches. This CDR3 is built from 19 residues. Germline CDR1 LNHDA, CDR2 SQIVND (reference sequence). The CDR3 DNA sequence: TGTGCCAGTAGTATAGCTAGGACAGGGTTCTTATCTGGGGCCAACGTCCTGACTTTC. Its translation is CASSIARTGFLSGANVLTF.

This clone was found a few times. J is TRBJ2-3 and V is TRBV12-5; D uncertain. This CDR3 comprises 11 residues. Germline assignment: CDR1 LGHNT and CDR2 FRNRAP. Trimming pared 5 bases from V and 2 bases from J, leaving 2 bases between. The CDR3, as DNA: TGTGCTAGTGGTCCCACAGATACGCAGTATTTT. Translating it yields CASGPTDTQYF.

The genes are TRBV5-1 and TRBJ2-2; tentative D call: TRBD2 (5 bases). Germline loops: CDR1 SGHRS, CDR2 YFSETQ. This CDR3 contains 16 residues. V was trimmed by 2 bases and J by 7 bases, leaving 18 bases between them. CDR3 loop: CASSLNSLAGDGELFF. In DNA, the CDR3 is TGCGCCAGCAGCTTAAACTCCCTGGCGGGCGACGGGGAGCTGTTTTTT.

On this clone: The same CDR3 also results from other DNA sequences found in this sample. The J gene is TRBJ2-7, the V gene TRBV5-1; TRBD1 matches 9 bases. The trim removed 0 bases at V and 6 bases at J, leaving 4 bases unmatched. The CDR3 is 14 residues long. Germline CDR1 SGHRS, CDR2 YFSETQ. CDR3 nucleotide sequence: TGCGCCAGCAGCTTGGGGACAGGGGTTGGCGAGCAGTACTTC. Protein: CASSLGTGVGEQYF.

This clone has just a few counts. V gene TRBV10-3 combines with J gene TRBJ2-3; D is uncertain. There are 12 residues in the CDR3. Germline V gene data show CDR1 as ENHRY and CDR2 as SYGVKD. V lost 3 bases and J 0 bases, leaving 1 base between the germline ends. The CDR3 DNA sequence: TGTGCCATCAGTGACAGCACAGATACGCAGTATTTT. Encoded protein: CAISDSTDTQYF.

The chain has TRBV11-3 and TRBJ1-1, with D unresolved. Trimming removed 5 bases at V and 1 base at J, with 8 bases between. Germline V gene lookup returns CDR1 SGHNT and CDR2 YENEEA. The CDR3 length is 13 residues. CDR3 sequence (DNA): TGTGCCAGCAGCCGAGGTAAGAACACTGAAGCTTTCTTT. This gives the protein CASSRGKNTEAFF.

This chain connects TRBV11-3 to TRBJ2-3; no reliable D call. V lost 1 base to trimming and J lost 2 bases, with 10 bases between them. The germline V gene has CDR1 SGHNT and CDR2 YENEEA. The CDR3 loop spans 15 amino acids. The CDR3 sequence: CASSLAGRDTDTQYF. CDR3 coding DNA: TGTGCCAGCAGCTTAGCCGGGCGCGACACAGATACGCAGTATTTT. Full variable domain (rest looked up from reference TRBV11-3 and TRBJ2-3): EAGVVQSPRYKIIEKKQPVAFWCNPISGHNTLYWYLQNLGQGPELLIRYENEEAVDDSQLPKDRFSAERLKGVDSTLKIQPAELGDSAVYLCASSLAGRDTDTQYFGPGTRLTVL.

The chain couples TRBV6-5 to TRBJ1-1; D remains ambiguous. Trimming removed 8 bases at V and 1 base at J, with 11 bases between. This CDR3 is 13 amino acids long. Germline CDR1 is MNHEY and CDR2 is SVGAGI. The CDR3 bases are TGTGCCAGCCGCTTGCCTGGGAACACTGAAGCTTTCTTT. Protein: CASRLPGNTEAFF.

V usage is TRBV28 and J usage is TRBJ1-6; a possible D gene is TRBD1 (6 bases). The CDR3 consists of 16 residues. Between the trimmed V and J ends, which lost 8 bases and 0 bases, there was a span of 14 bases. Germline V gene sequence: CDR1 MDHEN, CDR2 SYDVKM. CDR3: CASRGGASSYNSPLHF. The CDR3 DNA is TGTGCCAGCCGGGGGGGGGCGAGCTCCTATAATTCACCCCTCCACTTT.

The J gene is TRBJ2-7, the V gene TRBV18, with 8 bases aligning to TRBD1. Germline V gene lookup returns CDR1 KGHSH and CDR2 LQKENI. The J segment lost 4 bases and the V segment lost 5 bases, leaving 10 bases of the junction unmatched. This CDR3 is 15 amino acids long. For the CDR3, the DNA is TGTGCCAGCTCAGCCGGACAGACAGGGGAATACGAGCAGTACTTC. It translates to CASSAGQTGEYEQYF.

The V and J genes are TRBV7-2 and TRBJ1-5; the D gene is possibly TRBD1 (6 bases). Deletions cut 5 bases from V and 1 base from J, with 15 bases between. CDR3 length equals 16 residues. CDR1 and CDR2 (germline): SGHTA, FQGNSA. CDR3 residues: CASSTRSGTSNQPQHF. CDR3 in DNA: TGTGCCAGCAGCACACGCTCCGGGACAAGCAATCAGCCCCAGCATTTT.

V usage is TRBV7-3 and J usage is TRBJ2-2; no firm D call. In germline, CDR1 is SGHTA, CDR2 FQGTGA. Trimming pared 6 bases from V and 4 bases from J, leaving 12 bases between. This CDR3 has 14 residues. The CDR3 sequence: CASSPTVLTGELFF. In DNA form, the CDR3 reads TGTGCCAGCAGTCCTACGGTGCTCACCGGGGAGCTGTTTTTT.

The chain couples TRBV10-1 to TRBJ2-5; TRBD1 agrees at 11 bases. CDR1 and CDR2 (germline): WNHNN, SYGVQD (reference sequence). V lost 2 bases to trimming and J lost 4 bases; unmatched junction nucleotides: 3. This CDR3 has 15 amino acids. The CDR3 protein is CASSEGTGGLETQYF. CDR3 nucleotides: TGCGCCAGCAGTGAGGGGACAGGGGGTTTAGAGACCCAGTACTTC.

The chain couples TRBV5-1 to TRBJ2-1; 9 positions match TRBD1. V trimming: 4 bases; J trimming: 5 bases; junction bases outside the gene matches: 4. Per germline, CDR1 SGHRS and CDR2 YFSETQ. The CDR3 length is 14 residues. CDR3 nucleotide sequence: TGCGCCAGCAGCATACAGGGGGCTCACAATGAGCAGTTCTTC. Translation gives CASSIQGAHNEQFF.

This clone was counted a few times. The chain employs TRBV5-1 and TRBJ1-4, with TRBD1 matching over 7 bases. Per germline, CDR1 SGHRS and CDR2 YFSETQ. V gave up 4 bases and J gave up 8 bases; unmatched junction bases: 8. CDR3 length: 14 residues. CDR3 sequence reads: CASSVKPTGEKLFF. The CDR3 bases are TGCGCCAGCAGCGTGAAACCGACAGGGGAAAAACTGTTTTTT.

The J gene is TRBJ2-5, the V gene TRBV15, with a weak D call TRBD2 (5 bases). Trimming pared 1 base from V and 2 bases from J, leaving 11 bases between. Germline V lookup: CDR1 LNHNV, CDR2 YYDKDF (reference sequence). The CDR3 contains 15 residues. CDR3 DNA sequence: TGTGCCACCAGCAGAGTTCGGGGAATGCAAGAGACCCAGTACTTC. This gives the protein CATSRVRGMQETQYF. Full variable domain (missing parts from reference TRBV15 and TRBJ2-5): DAMVIQNPRYQVTQFGKPVTLSCSQTLNHNVMYWYQQKSSQAPKLLFHYYDKDFNNEADTPDNFQSRRPNTSFCFLDIRSPGLGDTAMYLCATSRVRGMQETQYFGPGTRLLVL.